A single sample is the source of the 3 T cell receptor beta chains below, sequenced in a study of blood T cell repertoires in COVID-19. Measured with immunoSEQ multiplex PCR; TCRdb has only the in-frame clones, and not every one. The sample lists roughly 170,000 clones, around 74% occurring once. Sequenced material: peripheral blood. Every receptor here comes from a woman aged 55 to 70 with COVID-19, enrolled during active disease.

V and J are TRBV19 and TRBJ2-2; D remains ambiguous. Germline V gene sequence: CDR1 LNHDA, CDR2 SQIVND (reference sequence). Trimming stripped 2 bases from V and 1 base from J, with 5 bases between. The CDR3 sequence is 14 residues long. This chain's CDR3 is CASSISLNTGELFF. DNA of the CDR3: TGTGCCAGTAGTATATCCCTGAACACCGGGGAGCTGTTTTTT. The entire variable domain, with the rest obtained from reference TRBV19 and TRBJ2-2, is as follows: DGGITQSPKYLFRKEGQNVTLSCEQNLNHDAMYWYRQDPGQGLRLIYYSQIVNDFQKGDIAEGYSVSREKKESFPLTVTSAQKNPTAFYLCASSISLNTGELFFGEGSRLTVL.

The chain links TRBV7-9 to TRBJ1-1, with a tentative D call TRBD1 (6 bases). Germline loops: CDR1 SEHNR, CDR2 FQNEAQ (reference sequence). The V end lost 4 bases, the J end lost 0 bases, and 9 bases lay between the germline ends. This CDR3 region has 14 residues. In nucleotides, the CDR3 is TGTGCCAGCAGCTGGGGGCGGGTGAACACTGAAGCTTTCTTT. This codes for CASSWGRVNTEAFF.

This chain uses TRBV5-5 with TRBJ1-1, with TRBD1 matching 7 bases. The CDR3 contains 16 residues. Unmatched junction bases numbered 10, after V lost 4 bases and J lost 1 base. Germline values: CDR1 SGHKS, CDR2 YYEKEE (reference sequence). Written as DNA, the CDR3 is TGTGCCAGCAGCGGTCGACAGGGAGTAAAGAACACTGAAGCTTTCTTT. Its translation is CASSGRQGVKNTEAFF.